The entry below gives a single TCR beta chain sequence along with its context. This specimen belongs to a study of control samples from healthy donors and cancer patients. V lost 1 base, J lost 5 bases, and 14 bases lay in between. From germline, CDR1 is MGHRA and CDR2 YSYEKL. The CDR3 has 15 amino acids. Profiling relied on immunoSEQ multiplex PCR, and the TCRdb table lists in-frame clones only, not all of them. This table holds 150,000 to 200,000 clones, about 87% found once. V gene TRBV4-1 combines with J gene TRBJ2-5, with D possibly being TRBD2 (7 bases). The specimen was blood. The origin of this receptor is a man aged 30 to 45 in good health. CDR3 sequence: CASSQVRGGRETQYF. CDR3 in DNA: TGCGCCAGCAGCCAAGTTAGGGGGGGGAGGGAGACCCAGTACTTC.